These 25 T cell receptor beta chains share one sample of origin, sequenced in a study of shared clonotypes between healthy human individuals (dated by TCRdb to about 2020). Library preparation employed the immunoSEQ multiplex PCR assay. Drawn from immuneACCESS, this table holds only the in-frame rearrangements with V and J called that TCRdb kept. Clones are partly lost; checked studies trace under half to an unresolved V gene and leave the rest unexplained. The sample includes about 1 million clones, with about three quarters observed a single time. The ten biggest clones cover approximately 1.5% of the sample. The sequencing sample was made of memory CD4+ T cells sorted from blood. The sample's cell subset or site, from its label and the paper: CD45RA-negative fraction. Receptors were obtained from a man between 18 and 35 years old in good health.

The chain recombines TRBV11-2 with TRBJ1-4, with D unresolved. The V gene's germline CDR1 is SGHAT and CDR2 FQNNGV. Trimming left V 1 base short and J 16 bases short, with 13 bases between. The length of the CDR3 is 12 residues. The CDR3 loop is CASSLGVAAPFF. In nucleotides, the CDR3 is TGTGCCAGCAGCTTAGGGGTGGCCGCCCCGTTTTTT.

On this clone: Other nucleotide sequences from this sample produce the same CDR3. The CDR3 DNA sequence: TGCAGCGTTTCCGACCCAGGCGAGCAGTACTTC. Protein: CSVSDPGEQYF. The gene calls are TRBV29-1 and TRBJ2-7; D remains ambiguous. The CDR3 consists of 11 residues. With 5 bases removed from V and 6 bases from J, the gap between germline ends came to 11 bases. CDR1 and CDR2 from the germline V gene are SQVTM and ANQGSEA.

The gene calls are TRBV5-1 and TRBJ2-7, with TRBD2 matching over 7 bases. With 4 bases clipped from V and 2 bases from J, the junction kept 9 bases outside the gene matches. The CDR3 is 15 amino acids. Germline CDR1 SGHRS, CDR2 YFSETQ. In nucleotides, the CDR3 is TGCGCCAGCAGCCCAAGGTCAGCGGGGACCTACGAGCAGTACTTC. It specifies CASSPRSAGTYEQYF. Filled out from reference TRBV5-1 and TRBJ2-7, the complete variable domain reads KAGVTQTPRYLIKTRGQQVTLSCSPISGHRSVSWYQQTPGQGLQFLFEYFSETQRNKGNFPGRFSGRQFSNSRSEMNVSTLELGDSALYLCASSPRSAGTYEQYFGPGTRLTVT.

Note on this clone: Distinct nucleotide sequences in the sample also encode this CDR3. J is TRBJ2-5 and V is TRBV7-9; possibly TRBD1 or TRBD2 for D (6 bases each). Germline assignment: CDR1 SEHNR and CDR2 FQNEAQ (reference sequence). Trimming removed 10 bases from V and 2 bases from J, with 11 bases in between. The CDR3 sequence is 12 residues long. CDR3 DNA sequence: TGTGCCATCGGAGGGGGTCAAGAGACCCAGTACTTC. Translating it yields CAIGGGQETQYF.

A note on this clone: Other DNA sequences in this specimen translate into the identical CDR3. CDR3: CASSLVFQPQHF. For the CDR3, the DNA is TGTGCCAGCAGCTTGGTATTTCAGCCCCAGCATTTT. This chain links TRBV5-8 with TRBJ1-5; D ambiguous. The CDR3 covers 12 residues. V was shortened by 0 bases and J by 6 bases, with 4 bases between the two germline ends. CDR1 and CDR2 from the germline V gene are SGHTS and YDEGEE.

The V and J genes are TRBV7-2 and TRBJ1-3; the D gene is possibly TRBD1 (5 bases). Germline CDR1 is SGHTA and CDR2 is FQGNSA. This CDR3 comprises 16 residues. Trimming stripped 1 base from V and 0 bases from J, with 10 bases between. CDR3 amino acids: CASSLVWGFSGNTIYF. CDR3 DNA sequence: TGTGCCAGCAGCTTAGTATGGGGGTTCTCTGGAAACACCATATATTTT.

The rearrangement joins TRBV5-4 to TRBJ1-2; no definite D call. This CDR3 spans 16 amino acids. V lost 0 bases and J lost 0, with 12 bases in between. Germline loops: CDR1 SGHNT, CDR2 YYREEE (reference sequence). CDR3 residues: CASSLGGTTPNYGYTF. The CDR3 coding sequence is TGTGCCAGCAGCTTGGGCGGAACCACACCTAACTATGGCTACACCTTC.

This chain joins TRBV7-6 and TRBJ2-7; the D gene could be TRBD1 or TRBD2 (5 bases each). This CDR3 comprises 17 residues. The ends were cut back, 1 base at V and 0 bases at J, with 16 bases in the middle. CDR1 and CDR2 from the germline V gene are SGHVS and FNYEAQ. The CDR3 loop is CASSLDTVWGSSYEQYF. The CDR3 region has the DNA TGTGCCAGCAGCTTAGATACGGTCTGGGGGAGCTCCTACGAGCAGTACTTC. The full variable domain, its missing parts supplied by reference TRBV7-6 and TRBJ2-7, is GAGVSQSPRYKVTKRGQDVALRCDPISGHVSLYWYRQALGQGPEFLTYFNYEAQQDKSGLPNDRFSAERPEGSISTLTIQRTEQRDSAMYRCASSLDTVWGSSYEQYFGPGTRLTVT.

This clone was detected only a few times. The chain has TRBV7-6 and TRBJ2-7; D might be TRBD1 or TRBD2, each matching 5 bases. Trimming took 5 bases from V and 4 from J, leaving 15 bases between them. CDR3 size: 14 residues. Germline CDR1 is SGHVS and CDR2 is FNYEAQ. The CDR3 DNA is TGTGCCAGCAGCCCCGGGACGGTTGATTACGAGCAGTACTTC. It encodes CASSPGTVDYEQYF. Combining the CDR3 with reference TRBV7-6 and TRBJ2-7 gives the whole variable domain GAGVSQSPRYKVTKRGQDVALRCDPISGHVSLYWYRQALGQGPEFLTYFNYEAQQDKSGLPNDRFSAERPEGSISTLTIQRTEQRDSAMYRCASSPGTVDYEQYFGPGTRLTVT.

V gene TRBV5-1 combines with J gene TRBJ2-2; 7 nucleotides line up with TRBD1. With 6 bases clipped from V and 4 bases from J, the junction kept 12 bases outside the gene matches. The CDR3 length is 16 residues. CDR1 is SGHRS, CDR2 YFSETQ, per germline. CDR3 in amino acids: CASNNLPDRVTGELFF. CDR3 DNA sequence: TGCGCCAGCAACAACTTGCCCGACAGGGTCACCGGGGAGCTGTTTTTT.

This clone was picked up a small number of times. The rearrangement links TRBV15 to TRBJ1-1; no definite D call. Germline V gene sequence: CDR1 LNHNV, CDR2 YYDKDF (reference sequence). This CDR3 contains 16 residues. V dropped 4 bases and J dropped 1 base, with 16 bases sitting between them. Here the CDR3 DNA reads TGTGCCACCAGCAAGAGACCCAACGTCGCGAACACTGAAGCTTTCTTT. It translates to CATSKRPNVANTEAFF.

The chain is built from TRBV30 and TRBJ1-1; TRBD1 is a possible D gene (6 bases). The germline V gene has CDR1 GTSNPN and CDR2 SVGIG (reference sequence). This CDR3 is built from 13 residues. Deletions cut 3 bases from V and 3 bases from J, with 11 bases between. In DNA form, the CDR3 reads TGTGCCTGGAGACGGGACACCTACACTGAAGCTTTCTTT. Amino acids: CAWRRDTYTEAFF.

The chain carries TRBV28 and TRBJ2-7; D is unclear. The germline gives CDR1 MDHEN, CDR2 SYDVKM. With 6 bases removed from V and 3 bases from J, the gap between germline ends came to 3 bases. There are 10 residues in the CDR3. CDR3 bases: TGTGCCAGCAGCATCTACGAGCAGTACTTC. Its protein is CASSIYEQYF. The full variable domain, completed using reference TRBV28 and TRBJ2-7, is DVKVTQSSRYLVKRTGEKVFLECVQDMDHENMFWYRQDPGLGLRLIYFSYDVKMKEKGDIPEGYSVSREKKERFSLILESASTNQTSMYLCASSIYEQYFGPGTRLTVT.

This clone was seen a few times. The same CDR3 arises from other DNA sequences in this sample as well. This rearrangement joins TRBV27 to TRBJ1-1, with D uncertain. The CDR3 has 13 residues. Germline V gene data show CDR1 as MNHEY and CDR2 as SMNVEV (reference sequence). With 6 bases removed from V and 3 bases from J, the gap between germline ends came to 11 bases. The CDR3, as DNA: TGTGCCAGCAGCCTAAGAGCGGACACTGAAGCTTTCTTT. It is translated as CASSLRADTEAFF.

This chain uses TRBV7-9 with TRBJ1-4; TRBD1 matches 8 bases. CDR3 length equals 17 residues. The junction had 13 bases not matched to a gene; V was cut back by 2 bases and J by 8 bases. From germline, CDR1 is SEHNR and CDR2 FQNEAQ (reference sequence). The CDR3 nucleotides are TGTGCCAGCAGCTTATCCCGGGACAGGTGGTCTGGGGAAAAACTGTTTTTT. Translated: CASSLSRDRWSGEKLFF.

V gene TRBV30 combines with J gene TRBJ1-5; D may be TRBD1 (6 bases). CDR3 length: 13 residues. V was shortened by 4 bases and J by 9 bases, with 16 bases between the two germline ends. Germline-derived CDR1 and CDR2 are GTSNPN and SVGIG (reference sequence). The CDR3 spells CAWNEGGRAPQHF. The DNA for the CDR3 is TGTGCCTGGAATGAGGGGGGTCGCGCGCCCCAGCATTTT.

This rearrangement joins TRBV28 to TRBJ1-1, with TRBD1 matching 7 bases. Unmatched junction bases numbered 4, after V lost 6 bases and J lost 3 bases. CDR3 length equals 13 residues. Germline CDR1 is MDHEN and CDR2 is SYDVKM. The chain's CDR3 is CASRSGTDTEAFF. The CDR3 DNA follows: TGTGCCAGCAGATCCGGGACAGACACTGAAGCTTTCTTT.

The rearrangement joins TRBV19 to TRBJ2-5; D gene uncertain. This CDR3 has 14 residues. The germline V gene encodes CDR1 LNHDA and CDR2 SQIVND (reference sequence). The V and J ends lost 7 bases and 5 bases respectively, with 17 bases between them. The CDR3 here is CASKSNGPAETQYF. Here the CDR3 DNA reads TGTGCCAGTAAAAGTAACGGGCCAGCGGAGACCCAGTACTTC.

This chain links TRBV6-6 with TRBJ2-2; D is perhaps TRBD1 or TRBD2 (6 bases each). CDR3 length equals 14 residues. CDR1 MNHNY and CDR2 SVGAGI come from the germline V gene (reference sequence). Trimming removed 10 bases from V and 2 bases from J, with 14 bases in between. CDR3 residues: CATRVGGNTGELFF. CDR3 DNA: TGTGCCACCCGAGTGGGGGGCAACACCGGGGAGCTGTTTTTT.

A note on this clone: The identical CDR3 is also encoded by other nucleotide sequences in the sample. The genes are TRBV5-4 and TRBJ1-1; D gene unclear. This CDR3 contains 13 residues. Looked up from germline, CDR1 is SGHNT and CDR2 is YYREEE (reference sequence). Between the trimmed V and J ends, which lost 0 bases and 0 bases, there was a span of 3 bases. The CDR3 DNA sequence: TGTGCCAGCAGCTTGGCACTGAACACTGAAGCTTTCTTT. Protein: CASSLALNTEAFF.

This clone was recorded a few times. J is TRBJ2-7 and V is TRBV5-4; TRBD1 agrees at 9 bases. The CDR3 has 13 amino acids. Trimming removed 3 bases from V and 6 bases from J; junction bases left unmatched: 4. CDR1 and CDR2 from the germline V gene are SGHNT and YYREEE (reference sequence). The CDR3 region is CASSWDRESEQYF. As DNA, the CDR3 is TGTGCCAGCAGCTGGGACAGGGAATCCGAGCAGTACTTC.

This sequence joins TRBV30 and TRBJ2-2; 7 bases line up with TRBD2. Germline trimming cut 8 bases from V and 2 bases from J; bases unmatched to any gene: 5. This CDR3 contains 13 residues. The germline gives CDR1 GTSNPN, CDR2 SVGIG (reference sequence). CDR3 bases: TGTGCCGGCGGGACTACCAACACCGGGGAGCTGTTTTTT. Its protein is CAGGTTNTGELFF.

This sequence joins TRBV6-6 and TRBJ1-4; D remains ambiguous. The CDR3 has 16 residues. Germline V CDR1 and CDR2: MNHNY, SVGAGI (reference sequence). The germline V and J ends were trimmed by 0 bases and 8 bases, with 16 bases remaining between them. DNA for the CDR3: TGTGCCAGCAGTTACTCGAAAGCCGGGTCTGGGGAAAAACTGTTTTTT. It translates to CASSYSKAGSGEKLFF.

The chain carries TRBV30 and TRBJ1-3; D is uncertain. With 3 bases removed from V and 0 bases from J, the gap between germline ends came to 9 bases. This CDR3 spans 14 amino acids. CDR1 is GTSNPN and CDR2 is SVGIG in the germline V gene (reference sequence). The DNA for the CDR3 is TGTGCCTGGAGCCCACTTATCTCTGGAAACACCATATATTTT. This sequence encodes CAWSPLISGNTIYF.

The J gene is TRBJ2-3, the V gene TRBV7-9; D may correspond to TRBD1 or TRBD2 (7 bases each). V lost 1 base, J lost 4 bases, and 12 bases lay in between. The CDR3 sequence is 15 residues long. Germline-derived CDR1 and CDR2 are SEHNR and FQNEAQ (reference sequence). This CDR3 reads CASSLDPGGADTQYF. The CDR3 nucleotides are TGTGCCAGCAGCTTAGATCCAGGGGGGGCAGATACGCAGTATTTT.